This TCR beta chain originates from a study of cytomegalovirus exposure and HLA in healthy donors. Study context: Drawn from HLA-typed donors, 83 million or so unique TCRs were held in an early data release. Overall study results and limits: Many donors carried some public TCRs, although rarity characterized most TCR sequences. Among the sequence variants, a highly shared cluster was likely an artifact of sequencing.

V trimming: 4 bases; J trimming: 2 bases; junction bases outside the gene matches: 10. Germline-derived CDR1 and CDR2 are SQVTM and ANQGSEA. This CDR3 has 16 residues. The study ran its PCR with 60 Vbeta and 13 Jbeta primers. Sequenced by immunoSEQ multiplex PCR; TCRdb stores in-frame clones only, minus some. The sample carries 55,000 to 80,000 clones, about 69% recorded once. This clone was found a few times. Its specificity is unknown. This TCR came from a woman between 25 and 40 years old in good health and CMV-seronegative. Sequencing used PBMCs. The chain is built from TRBV29-1 and TRBJ1-4, with TRBD1 matching 7 bases. The CDR3 loop is CSVARQGYGTNEKLFF. For the CDR3, the DNA is TGCAGCGTTGCGAGACAGGGATATGGCACTAATGAAAAACTGTTTTTT.